These T cell receptor beta chains were read from a single sample in a study of blood T cell repertoires in COVID-19. Sequencing was performed with immunoSEQ multiplex PCR; in TCRdb, only in-frame clones are kept and a portion is missing. The sample has 100,000 to 150,000 clones; around 86% are singletons. The sequenced sample consisted of peripheral blood. All receptors come from a man older than 75 with active or convalescent COVID-19. The CDR3 runs from the conserved cysteine through the conserved F or W. Each record gives: CDR3 protein, CDR3 DNA, clone size, D gene, J gene, V gene. A D gene is named only where the DNA matches it firmly. Size values are once, few and many counts, or a class for expanded clones, and some rows have none.

CDR3aa: CASSYGGLDDGDTQYF; CDR3nt: TGTGCCAGCAGTTACGGCGGACTAGATGATGGAGATACGCAGTATTTT; abundance: -; d_gene: TRBD2; j_gene: TRBJ2-3; v_gene: TRBV6-6
CDR3aa: CASSFQTLGGQYF; CDR3nt: TGTGCCAGCAGCTTTCAGACCCTCGGCGGGCAGTACTTC; abundance: -; d_gene: -; j_gene: TRBJ2-7; v_gene: TRBV11-2
CDR3aa: CSAKGQGNYGYTF; CDR3nt: TGCAGCGCCAAAGGACAGGGAAACTATGGCTACACCTTC; abundance: -; d_gene: TRBD1; j_gene: TRBJ1-2; v_gene: TRBV29-1
CDR3aa: CASSLGRDRLDEQYF; CDR3nt: TGCGCCAGCAGCTTGGGCCGGGACAGGCTCGACGAGCAGTACTTC; abundance: few; d_gene: TRBD1; j_gene: TRBJ2-7; v_gene: TRBV5-1
CDR3aa: CASSLMAGANTGELFF; CDR3nt: TGTGCCAGCAGCTTAATGGCGGGTGCGAACACCGGGGAGCTGTTTTTT; abundance: -; d_gene: -; j_gene: TRBJ2-2; v_gene: TRBV7-3
CDR3aa: CASSYSGEIPYEQYF; CDR3nt: TGTGCCAGCAGCTATAGCGGGGAGATCCCCTACGAGCAGTACTTC; abundance: -; d_gene: TRBD2; j_gene: TRBJ2-7; v_gene: TRBV2
CDR3aa: CAWSYGHSNQPQHF; CDR3nt: TGTGCCTGGTCCTATGGACATAGCAATCAGCCCCAGCATTTT; abundance: -; d_gene: -; j_gene: TRBJ1-5; v_gene: TRBV30
CDR3aa: CASSSGQLSEQYF; CDR3nt: TGTGCCAGCAGTTCGGGACAGTTAAGCGAGCAGTACTTC; abundance: -; d_gene: TRBD1; j_gene: TRBJ2-7; v_gene: TRBV12-3/TRBV12-4
CDR3aa: CASSEAAAGNQPQHF; CDR3nt: TGTGCCAGCAGTGAAGCGGCGGCCGGCAATCAGCCCCAGCATTTT; abundance: -; d_gene: -; j_gene: TRBJ1-5; v_gene: TRBV6-1
CDR3aa: CASSPPGRGRTQYF; CDR3nt: TGTGCCAGCAGTCCCCCAGGGCGGGGGAGGACCCAGTACTTC; abundance: once; d_gene: TRBD2; j_gene: TRBJ2-5; v_gene: TRBV28
CDR3aa: CASKNRGVSTNSPLHF; CDR3nt: TGTGCCAGTAAGAACAGGGGAGTGTCGACCAATTCACCCCTCCACTTT; abundance: few; d_gene: TRBD1; j_gene: TRBJ1-6; v_gene: TRBV19
CDR3aa: CASITPGHLRERSYEQYF; CDR3nt: TGCGCCAGCATCACTCCGGGCCATTTGCGGGAGCGCTCCTACGAGCAGTACTTC; abundance: -; d_gene: TRBD2; j_gene: TRBJ2-7; v_gene: TRBV23-1
CDR3aa: CASSSTANTEAFF; CDR3nt: TGTGCCAGCTCATCTACAGCGAACACTGAAGCTTTCTTT; abundance: -; d_gene: -; j_gene: TRBJ1-1; v_gene: TRBV18
CDR3aa: CASSREQGTKNTEAFF; CDR3nt: TGTGCCAGCTCACGGGAACAGGGAACTAAGAACACTGAAGCTTTCTTT; abundance: few; d_gene: -; j_gene: TRBJ1-1; v_gene: TRBV18
CDR3aa: CASSLGLAGGTDTQYF; CDR3nt: TGTGCCAGCAGCTTGGGACTAGCGGGGGGGACAGATACGCAGTATTTT; abundance: -; d_gene: TRBD2; j_gene: TRBJ2-3; v_gene: TRBV5-4
CDR3aa: CASSQAVWVTRGPPTDTQYF; CDR3nt: TGTGCCAGCAGCCAAGCAGTGTGGGTGACGCGGGGGCCCCCCACTGATACGCAGTATTTT; abundance: -; d_gene: -; j_gene: TRBJ2-3; v_gene: TRBV4-2
CDR3aa: CASNRQGAVLGELFF; CDR3nt: TGTGCCAGCAACCGTCAGGGGGCGGTATTAGGGGAGCTGTTTTTT; abundance: -; d_gene: TRBD1; j_gene: TRBJ2-2; v_gene: TRBV27
CDR3aa: CASSLQGVAEAFF; CDR3nt: TGTGCCAGCAGCTTGCAGGGGGTGGCTGAAGCTTTCTTT; abundance: -; d_gene: TRBD1; j_gene: TRBJ1-1; v_gene: TRBV5-4
CDR3aa: CATSRTGISYEQYF; CDR3nt: TGTGCCACCAGCCGAACAGGAATCTCCTACGAGCAGTACTTC; abundance: once; d_gene: -; j_gene: TRBJ2-7; v_gene: TRBV15
CDR3aa: CASSSQTSGGGEQYF; CDR3nt: TGTGCCAGCAGTTCCCAGACTAGCGGGGGGGGCGAGCAGTACTTC; abundance: -; d_gene: TRBD2; j_gene: TRBJ2-7; v_gene: TRBV6-5
CDR3aa: CASRRGQIYGYTF; CDR3nt: TGTGCCAGTAGGAGGGGACAGATCTATGGCTACACCTTC; abundance: -; d_gene: TRBD1; j_gene: TRBJ1-2; v_gene: TRBV19
CDR3aa: CASSQEPQRARRTNQPQHF; CDR3nt: TGTGCCAGCAGCCAAGAGCCCCAGCGGGCCAGGCGAACAAATCAGCCCCAGCATTTT; abundance: -; d_gene: -; j_gene: TRBJ1-5; v_gene: TRBV4-2
CDR3aa: CASGLVRGTAYSNQPQHF; CDR3nt: TGTGCTAGTGGTTTGGTGAGGGGGACAGCTTATAGCAATCAGCCCCAGCATTTT; abundance: -; d_gene: TRBD1; j_gene: TRBJ1-5; v_gene: TRBV12-5
CDR3aa: CASSPTGNYQETQYF; CDR3nt: TGTGCCAGCAGCCCTACGGGAAACTACCAAGAGACCCAGTACTTC; abundance: -; d_gene: -; j_gene: TRBJ2-5; v_gene: TRBV11-1
CDR3aa: CASSIGAGNYGYTF; CDR3nt: TGTGCCAGTAGTATAGGCGCAGGGAACTATGGCTACACCTTC; abundance: -; d_gene: -; j_gene: TRBJ1-2; v_gene: TRBV19
CDR3aa: CASSLGTGTANTEAFF; CDR3nt: TGTGCCAGCAGCTTGGGGACCGGGACAGCGAACACTGAAGCTTTCTTT; abundance: -; d_gene: TRBD1; j_gene: TRBJ1-1; v_gene: TRBV5-4
CDR3aa: CASSTGPYSNQPQHF; CDR3nt: TGTGCCAGCAGTACCGGTCCGTATAGCAATCAGCCCCAGCATTTT; abundance: -; d_gene: -; j_gene: TRBJ1-5; v_gene: TRBV28
CDR3aa: CASRELASTDTQYF; CDR3nt: TGCGCCAGCAGAGAACTAGCGTCGACAGATACGCAGTATTTT; abundance: once; d_gene: TRBD2; j_gene: TRBJ2-3; v_gene: TRBV5-1
CDR3aa: CASSFSQGAGELFF; CDR3nt: TGTGCCAGCAGCTTTTCACAGGGCGCCGGGGAGCTGTTTTTT; abundance: -; d_gene: -; j_gene: TRBJ2-2; v_gene: TRBV7-3
CDR3aa: CASSVGQGNTIYF; CDR3nt: TGTGCCAGCAGCGTAGGCCAGGGAAACACCATATATTTT; abundance: -; d_gene: -; j_gene: TRBJ1-3; v_gene: TRBV9
CDR3aa: CAWSVSGGGEKLFF; CDR3nt: TGTGCCTGGAGTGTGTCAGGGGGTGGTGAAAAACTGTTTTTT; abundance: -; d_gene: TRBD1; j_gene: TRBJ1-4; v_gene: TRBV30
CDR3aa: CASSVLVGTGWGDYGYTF; CDR3nt: TGTGCCAGCAGTGTTCTGGTTGGTACAGGGTGGGGTGACTATGGCTACACCTTC; abundance: -; d_gene: -; j_gene: TRBJ1-2; v_gene: TRBV28
CDR3aa: CASSPDRVEAFF; CDR3nt: TGTGCCAGCAGTCCGGACAGGGTTGAAGCTTTCTTT; abundance: -; d_gene: TRBD1; j_gene: TRBJ1-1; v_gene: TRBV12-3/TRBV12-4
CDR3aa: CASSSRGNTEAFF; CDR3nt: TGTGCCAGCAGCTCTAGGGGGAACACTGAAGCTTTCTTT; abundance: -; d_gene: -; j_gene: TRBJ1-1; v_gene: TRBV7-9
CDR3aa: CSVPTNRDRGLYGYTF; CDR3nt: TGCAGCGTTCCAACTAACCGGGACAGGGGTCTCTATGGCTACACCTTC; abundance: -; d_gene: TRBD1; j_gene: TRBJ1-2; v_gene: TRBV29-1
CDR3aa: CASSIDRLNTEAFF; CDR3nt: TGTGCCAGTAGTATAGACAGGTTGAACACTGAAGCTTTCTTT; abundance: -; d_gene: -; j_gene: TRBJ1-1; v_gene: TRBV19
CDR3aa: CASSASGVRKVGEKLFF; CDR3nt: TGTGCCAGCAGCGCGTCAGGGGTTCGAAAGGTCGGTGAAAAACTGTTTTTT; abundance: -; d_gene: -; j_gene: TRBJ1-4; v_gene: TRBV9
CDR3aa: CASSRGEKLFF; CDR3nt: TGTGCCAGCAGCAGAGGGGAAAAACTGTTTTTT; abundance: -; d_gene: -; j_gene: TRBJ1-4; v_gene: TRBV21-1
CDR3aa: CASSLGQGAYEQYF; CDR3nt: TGTGCCAGCAGCCTCGGACAGGGGGCATACGAGCAGTACTTC; abundance: -; d_gene: TRBD1; j_gene: TRBJ2-7; v_gene: TRBV3-1/TRBV3-2
CDR3aa: CASSEQGANGYTF; CDR3nt: TGCGCCAGCAGCGAGCAGGGGGCGAATGGCTACACCTTC; abundance: -; d_gene: TRBD1; j_gene: TRBJ1-2; v_gene: TRBV5-1
CDR3aa: CASGQGYGYTF; CDR3nt: TGTGCCAGCGGTCAGGGCTATGGCTACACCTTC; abundance: -; d_gene: -; j_gene: TRBJ1-2; v_gene: TRBV6-5
CDR3aa: CASSFTGEEGYTF; CDR3nt: TGCGCCAGCAGCTTCACAGGGGAGGAAGGCTACACCTTC; abundance: -; d_gene: TRBD1; j_gene: TRBJ1-2; v_gene: TRBV5-1
CDR3aa: CATSDPGQSAYEQYF; CDR3nt: TGTGCCACCAGTGACCCGGGACAGTCAGCCTACGAGCAGTACTTC; abundance: few; d_gene: TRBD1; j_gene: TRBJ2-7; v_gene: TRBV24-1
CDR3aa: CASSEQGAGNIQYF; CDR3nt: TGTGCCAGCAGTGAACAGGGGGCGGGAAACATTCAGTACTTC; abundance: -; d_gene: TRBD1; j_gene: TRBJ2-4; v_gene: TRBV6-1
CDR3aa: CAIAGAGTVNTGELFF; CDR3nt: TGTGCCATCGCCGGCGCTGGGACAGTGAACACCGGGGAGCTGTTTTTT; abundance: -; d_gene: TRBD1; j_gene: TRBJ2-2; v_gene: TRBV10-3
CDR3aa: CASSYLTGSSGNTIYF; CDR3nt: TGTGCCAGCAGCTACCTGACAGGGAGCTCTGGAAACACCATATATTTT; abundance: -; d_gene: TRBD1; j_gene: TRBJ1-3; v_gene: TRBV13
CDR3aa: CASSVGAGGLYSYNEQFF; CDR3nt: TGTGCCAGCAGCGTAGGAGCGGGGGGGCTTTACTCCTACAATGAGCAGTTCTTC; abundance: -; d_gene: TRBD2; j_gene: TRBJ2-1; v_gene: TRBV9
CDR3aa: CASSEGSVSNQPQHF; CDR3nt: TGTGCCAGCAGTGAAGGGTCAGTTAGCAATCAGCCCCAGCATTTT; abundance: -; d_gene: -; j_gene: TRBJ1-5; v_gene: TRBV6-1
CDR3aa: CAIRGQGGTEAFF; CDR3nt: TGTGCCATCAGGGGACAGGGGGGCACTGAAGCTTTCTTT; abundance: -; d_gene: TRBD1; j_gene: TRBJ1-1; v_gene: TRBV10-3
CDR3aa: CASSTTQGAKDGDEKLFF; CDR3nt: TGTGCCAGCAGTACCACCCAGGGGGCGAAAGACGGAGATGAAAAACTGTTTTTT; abundance: -; d_gene: TRBD1; j_gene: TRBJ1-4; v_gene: TRBV27
CDR3aa: CATYGAGGKAFF; CDR3nt: TGTGCCACCTATGGGGCAGGGGGGAAAGCTTTCTTT; abundance: -; d_gene: TRBD1; j_gene: TRBJ1-1; v_gene: TRBV24-1
CDR3aa: CASSYSSGRGYEQYF; CDR3nt: TGTGCCAGCAGTTACTCTAGCGGGAGGGGTTACGAGCAGTACTTC; abundance: -; d_gene: TRBD2; j_gene: TRBJ2-7; v_gene: TRBV6-5
CDR3aa: CASSPSGRAVNTGELFF; CDR3nt: TGTGCCAGCTCACCTAGCGGGAGGGCCGTGAACACCGGGGAGCTGTTTTTT; abundance: -; d_gene: TRBD2; j_gene: TRBJ2-2; v_gene: TRBV18